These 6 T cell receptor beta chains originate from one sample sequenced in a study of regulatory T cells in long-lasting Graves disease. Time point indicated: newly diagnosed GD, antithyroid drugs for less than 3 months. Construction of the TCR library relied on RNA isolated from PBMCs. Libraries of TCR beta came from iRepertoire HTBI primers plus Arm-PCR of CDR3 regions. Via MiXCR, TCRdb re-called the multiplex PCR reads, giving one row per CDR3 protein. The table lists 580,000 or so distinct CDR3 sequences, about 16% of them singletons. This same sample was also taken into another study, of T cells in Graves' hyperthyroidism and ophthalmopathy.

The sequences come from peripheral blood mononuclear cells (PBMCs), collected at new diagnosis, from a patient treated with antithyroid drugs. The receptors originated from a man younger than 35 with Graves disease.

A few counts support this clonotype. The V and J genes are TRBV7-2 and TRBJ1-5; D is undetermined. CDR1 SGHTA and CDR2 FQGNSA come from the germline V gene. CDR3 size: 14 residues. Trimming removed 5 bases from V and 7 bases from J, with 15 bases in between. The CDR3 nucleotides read TGTGCCAGCAGCCGTGACCTGATTGAACAGCCCCAGCATTTT. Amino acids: CASSRDLIEQPQHF.

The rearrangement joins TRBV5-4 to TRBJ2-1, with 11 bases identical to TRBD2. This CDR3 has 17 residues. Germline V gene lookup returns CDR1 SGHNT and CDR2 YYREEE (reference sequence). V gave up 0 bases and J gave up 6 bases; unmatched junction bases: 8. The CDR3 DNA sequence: TGTGCCAGCAGCTTGGTTTTAGCGGGAGGGTTGGGCAATGAGCAGTTCTTC. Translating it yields CASSLVLAGGLGNEQFF.

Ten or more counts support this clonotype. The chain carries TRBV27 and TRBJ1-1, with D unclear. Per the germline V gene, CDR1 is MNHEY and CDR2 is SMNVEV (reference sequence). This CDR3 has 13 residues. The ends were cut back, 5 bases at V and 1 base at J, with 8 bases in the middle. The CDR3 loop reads CASSITRNTEAFF. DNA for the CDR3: TGTGCCAGCAGTATAACAAGGAACACTGAAGCTTTCTTT.

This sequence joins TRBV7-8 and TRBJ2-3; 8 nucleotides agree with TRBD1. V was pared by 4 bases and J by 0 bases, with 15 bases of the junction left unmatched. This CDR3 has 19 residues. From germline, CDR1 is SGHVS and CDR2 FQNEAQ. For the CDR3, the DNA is TGTGCCAGCAGCTCTCGAGCAGGGGGCGTATTAACTAGCACAGATACGCAGTATTTT. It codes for CASSSRAGGVLTSTDTQYF.

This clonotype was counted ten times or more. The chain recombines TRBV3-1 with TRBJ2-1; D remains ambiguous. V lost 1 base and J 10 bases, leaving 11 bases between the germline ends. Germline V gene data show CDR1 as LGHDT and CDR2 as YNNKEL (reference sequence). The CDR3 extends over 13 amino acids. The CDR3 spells CASSQASFGEQFF. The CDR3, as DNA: TGTGCCAGCAGCCAAGCGTCCTTTGGGGAGCAGTTCTTC.

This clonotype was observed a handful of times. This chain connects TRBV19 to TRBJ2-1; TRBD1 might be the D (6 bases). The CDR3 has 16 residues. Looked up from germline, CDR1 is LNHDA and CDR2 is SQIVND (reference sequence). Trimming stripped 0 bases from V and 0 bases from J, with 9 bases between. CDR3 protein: CASSIDQGSSYNEQFF. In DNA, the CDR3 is TGTGCCAGTAGTATAGATCAGGGGAGCTCCTACAATGAGCAGTTCTTC.